Below, 18 T cell receptor beta chains from the same sample are listed, as sequenced in a study of CD8+CD57+ T cells in acquired aplastic anemia. By flow cytometry, patients selected for sequencing had shown an expansion of CD8+CD57+ cells. CDR3 and TCR beta VDJ profiling relied on genomic DNA as the template. TCRdb reanalysed the reads using MiXCR and keeps one entry per CDR3 protein. This sample yields 210,000 or so distinct CDR3 sequences, of which over 40% are seen a single time; nearly 20% belongs to the top ten. The sample was sorted CD4+, CD8+, or CD8+CD57+ T cells (not recorded which) from PBMCs. These receptors were collected from a human donor with aplastic anemia.

This clonotype was counted at least ten times. V is TRBV5-1 and J is TRBJ2-7; 8 bases map to TRBD1. The CDR3 sequence is 15 residues long. Germline-derived CDR1 and CDR2 are SGHRS and YFSETQ. V trimming: 3 bases; J trimming: 2 bases; junction bases outside the gene matches: 7. CDR3 sequence: CASSYYGTGTYEQYF. CDR3 DNA sequence: TGCGCCAGCAGCTATTACGGGACAGGTACCTACGAGCAGTACTTC.

The chain is built from TRBV2 and TRBJ2-7; 9 positions agree with TRBD2. Germline V gives CDR1 SNHLY, CDR2 FYNNEI. This CDR3 contains 16 residues. The J segment lost 2 bases and the V segment lost 8 bases, leaving 13 bases of the junction unmatched. This CDR3 is CASSQLGLAFTYEQYF. The CDR3 DNA reads as TGTGCCAGCTCGCAACTAGGACTAGCGTTCACCTACGAGCAGTACTTC.

The chain links TRBV6-5 to TRBJ2-3; 8 bases map to TRBD1. CDR1 and CDR2 (germline): MNHEY, SVGAGI. V was pared by 6 bases and J by 4 bases, with 6 bases of the junction left unmatched. The CDR3 is 14 residues long. The CDR3 nucleotides read TGTGCCAGCAGACCTCAGGGGGCCGCAGATACGCAGTATTTT. This translates into CASRPQGAADTQYF.

Comments on this clonotype: One end of the junction varies from germline; a read error may be responsible. The V call is TRBV14, the J call TRBJ1-2; D uncertain. There are 16 residues in the CDR3. Germline loops: CDR1 SGHDN, CDR2 FVKESK. CDR3 protein: CASGQEREGQGYGYTF. CDR3 nucleotide sequence: TGTGCCAGCGGCCAAGAAAGGGAAGGGCAAGGGTATGGCTACACCTTC.

The chain recombines TRBV5-1 with TRBJ2-5, with 9 bases that match TRBD1. CDR3 length: 17 residues. V shed 2 bases, J shed 5 bases, and the junction held 13 bases outside the gene matches. Germline V gives CDR1 SGHRS, CDR2 YFSETQ. The CDR3 coding sequence is TGCGCCAGCAGCTTACGGGACAGGGAAAGATTCGGGGAGACCCAGTACTTC. Residues: CASSLRDRERFGETQYF. Variable domain in full (rest from reference TRBV5-1 and TRBJ2-5): KAGVTQTPRYLIKTRGQQVTLSCSPISGHRSVSWYQQTPGQGLQFLFEYFSETQRNKGNFPGRFSGRQFSNSRSEMNVSTLELGDSALYLCASSLRDRERFGETQYFGPGTRLLVL.

The chain employs TRBV5-1 and TRBJ2-7, with TRBD1 matching 12 bases. Trimming at V came to 2 bases and at J to 4 bases, leaving 4 bases not matched to a gene. This CDR3 is built from 15 residues. CDR1 is SGHRS and CDR2 is YFSETQ in the germline V gene. The CDR3 region is CASSFGTGGSYEQYF. The CDR3 DNA is TGCGCCAGCAGCTTCGGGACAGGGGGCTCATACGAGCAGTACTTC.

The genes are TRBV20-1 and TRBJ1-5; 7 bases match TRBD1. The trim removed 7 bases at V and 5 bases at J, leaving 5 bases unmatched. CDR1 and CDR2 from the germline V gene are DFQATT and SNEGSKA (reference sequence). This CDR3 region has 12 residues. The CDR3 here is CSVTGRHQPQHF. The CDR3 DNA follows: TGCAGTGTGACAGGGAGGCATCAGCCCCAGCATTTT.

The count of this clonotype is one. V gene TRBV19 combines with J gene TRBJ2-7; 15 bases line up with TRBD2. Trimming removed 9 bases from V and 7 bases from J; junction bases left unmatched: 7. The CDR3 extends over 14 amino acids. Germline loops: CDR1 LNHDA, CDR2 SQIVND (reference sequence). The DNA for the CDR3 is TGTGCCAGCAGTCGGACTAGCGGGGGGGAAGAGCAGTACTTC. This codes for CASSRTSGGEEQYF. The full variable domain, completed using reference TRBV19 and TRBJ2-7, is DGGITQSPKYLFRKEGQNVTLSCEQNLNHDAMYWYRQDPGQGLRLIYYSQIVNDFQKGDIAEGYSVSREKKESFPLTVTSAQKNPTAFYLCASSRTSGGEEQYFGPGTRLTVT.

This clonotype was counted a single time. A junction boundary mismatches the germline segment, possibly from a read error. The chain's CDR3 is CVTSEGDNEQFF. CDR3 nucleotide sequence: TGTGTCACCAGTGAAGGGGATAATGAGCAGTTCTTC. The chain couples TRBV24-1 to TRBJ2-1, with D maybe TRBD1 (5 bases). The CDR3 has 12 amino acids. CDR1 is KGHDR and CDR2 is SFDVKD in the germline V gene.

This clonotype has a handful of counts. The chain has TRBV6-2 or TRBV6-3 and TRBJ1-1; 7 bases are shared with TRBD1. Germline CDR1 reads MNHEY; CDR2 reads SVGEGT. Trimming cost V 0 bases and J 8 bases; bases outside gene matches: 6. The length of the CDR3 is 14 residues. The CDR3 reads CASSYSRDRVEAFF. For the CDR3, the DNA is TGTGCCAGCAGTTACTCGCGGGACAGAGTAGAAGCTTTCTTT.

There are many counts of this clonotype. V and J are TRBV5-1 and TRBJ2-3, with 7 bases matching TRBD2. Germline CDR1 is SGHRS and CDR2 is YFSETQ. The ends lost 0 bases at V and 0 bases at J; junction bases unmatched: 4. The CDR3 contains 16 residues. The CDR3 region is CASSLAGLTSTDTQYF. The CDR3 DNA reads TGCGCCAGCAGCTTGGCGGGACTAACAAGCACAGATACGCAGTATTTT.

The rearrangement uses TRBV15 and TRBJ2-3, with D tentatively TRBD2 (6 bases). V shed 6 bases and J shed 2 bases, with 9 bases lying between them. Germline-derived CDR1 and CDR2 are LNHNV and YYDKDF (reference sequence). The CDR3 sequence is 13 residues long. CDR3 coding DNA: TGTGCCACCAGGAGGGACTTCACAGATACGCAGTATTTT. This encodes CATRRDFTDTQYF. Full variable domain (outside the CDR3, taken from reference TRBV15 and TRBJ2-3): DAMVIQNPRYQVTQFGKPVTLSCSQTLNHNVMYWYQQKSSQAPKLLFHYYDKDFNNEADTPDNFQSRRPNTSFCFLDIRSPGLGDTAMYLCATRRDFTDTQYFGPGTRLTVL.

This chain connects TRBV2 to TRBJ1-6; a possible D gene is TRBD1 (6 bases). V lost 0 bases to trimming and J lost 7 bases, with 16 bases between them. The germline V gene encodes CDR1 SNHLY and CDR2 FYNNEI. This CDR3 is 17 amino acids long. The DNA of the CDR3 is TGTGCCAGCAGTGAAGCGAGGGGGGACGCCGGAAATTCACCCCTCCACTTT. Amino acids: CASSEARGDAGNSPLHF.

The chain couples TRBV5-6 to TRBJ2-3; the match to TRBD1 covers 9 bases. The V gene's germline CDR1 is SGHDT and CDR2 YYEEEE. Trimming cost V 3 bases and J 6 bases; bases outside gene matches: 5. This CDR3 contains 14 residues. CDR3 coding DNA: TGTGCCAGCAGCTCGACAGGGGGGCGGGATACGCAGTATTTT. It specifies CASSSTGGRDTQYF.

The chain recombines TRBV12-3 or TRBV12-4 with TRBJ2-7; D might be TRBD2 (6 bases). Trimming cost V 4 bases and J 0 bases, with 16 bases left between them. The CDR3 is 16 residues long. CDR3 DNA: TGTGCCAGCAGTTACTCGAGTCGGGGGAGCTCCTACGAGCAGTACTTC. Translated, it gives CASSYSSRGSSYEQYF.

This clonotype was recorded many times. The chain is built from TRBV9 and TRBJ2-2; D call uncertain. V lost 4 bases to trimming and J lost 7 bases, with 8 bases between them. The CDR3 loop spans 12 amino acids. Germline V CDR1 and CDR2: SGDLS, YYNGEE. The CDR3, as DNA: TGTGCCAGCAGCCCAATTAGCGGGGAGCTGTTTTTT. This sequence encodes CASSPISGELFF.

The genes are TRBV20-1 and TRBJ1-6, with D tentatively TRBD1 (5 bases). V was clipped by 6 bases and J by 4 bases, with 28 bases between them. Germline loops: CDR1 DFQATT, CDR2 SNEGSKA (reference sequence). CDR3 size: 19 residues. Here the CDR3 reads CSAPLGGLGDTQYNSPLHF. The CDR3 DNA sequence: TGCAGTGCCCCACTGGGGGGTCTGGGAGATACGCAGTATAATTCACCCCTCCACTTT.

This clonotype has ten or more counts. The V and J genes are TRBV6-1 and TRBJ1-1; D call uncertain. CDR3 length: 13 amino acids. Trimming cost V 2 bases and J 4 bases, with 8 bases left between them. The germline CDR1 and CDR2 sequences are MNHNS and SASEGT. The CDR3 coding sequence is TGTGCCAGCAGTGAATCGAGCTTCACTGAAGCTTTCTTT. It yields the protein CASSESSFTEAFF.